The 10 T cell receptor beta chains in this list originate from one sample, sequenced in a study of beta chain features in type 1 diabetes. These receptors' targets are unknown. The authors reverse transcribed all of the isolated RNA, so sequencing captured expressed TCRB transcripts. Repertoires were generated with immunoSEQ multiplex PCR, while TCRdb's copy carries only in-frame clones and drops some. There are roughly 150,000 clones in the sample; around 9% occur only once, and around 0.64% lies in the top ten. Study findings and constraints: In all four CD4+ subsets, TCRB CDR3 length was significantly, moderately reduced in type 1 diabetes.

The sequencing input was central memory CD4+ T cells from blood. The source of these receptors is a woman in her twenties or thirties with type 1 diabetes.

V and J are TRBV30 and TRBJ2-7; the match to TRBD1 covers 8 bases. The CDR3 length is 14 residues. The germline V gene encodes CDR1 GTSNPN and CDR2 SVGIG (reference sequence). The V and J ends lost 2 bases and 0 bases, in that order; junction bases with no gene match: 3. The CDR3 DNA is TGTGCCTGGAGTATCGGGACAGGCTCCTACGAGCAGTACTTC. Translated, it gives CAWSIGTGSYEQYF.

This clone was observed a few times. The chain has TRBV5-1 and TRBJ1-3; D is unresolved. This CDR3 comprises 14 residues. The germline V gene has CDR1 SGHRS and CDR2 YFSETQ. The V gene lost 1 base and the J gene lost 4 bases, with 9 bases spanning the gap. Here the CDR3 DNA reads TGCGCCAGCAGCTTGTCGATAGCCGGAAACACCATATATTTT. This codes for CASSLSIAGNTIYF.

This clone came up a few times. J is TRBJ2-2 and V is TRBV28; a possible D gene is TRBD2 (5 bases). CDR3 length: 16 residues. Germline V gene data show CDR1 as MDHEN and CDR2 as SYDVKM. Trimming left V 2 bases short and J 3 bases short, with 13 bases between. The CDR3 DNA follows: TGTGCCAGCAGTTTAGGGCGCACCGGGGACACCGGGGAGCTGTTTTTT. Translating gives CASSLGRTGDTGELFF. The whole variable domain, filled in from reference TRBV28 and TRBJ2-2, reads DVKVTQSSRYLVKRTGEKVFLECVQDMDHENMFWYRQDPGLGLRLIYFSYDVKMKEKGDIPEGYSVSREKKERFSLILESASTNQTSMYLCASSLGRTGDTGELFFGEGSRLTVL.

This clone was found a few times. The rearrangement joins TRBV30 to TRBJ1-2, with a weak D call TRBD1 (5 bases). Germline V CDR1 and CDR2: GTSNPN, SVGIG (reference sequence). The ends were cut back, 3 bases at V and 0 bases at J, with 8 bases in the middle. The CDR3 runs 13 residues. In DNA form, the CDR3 reads TGTGCCTGGAGAAGGGGTCCTAACTATGGCTACACCTTC. Translation: CAWRRGPNYGYTF.

This clone turned up a few times. V usage is TRBV5-1 and J usage is TRBJ2-1; D is perhaps TRBD1 (6 bases). Germline lookup yields CDR1 SGHRS and CDR2 YFSETQ. V gave up 4 bases and J gave up 3 bases, with 14 bases separating them. The CDR3 spans 15 residues. The chain's CDR3 is CASSIQGGDYNEQFF. CDR3 coding DNA: TGCGCCAGCAGCATACAGGGTGGGGACTACAATGAGCAGTTCTTC.

This clone was detected a few times. The chain joins TRBV9 to TRBJ1-2; D not resolved. V lost 4 bases, J lost 7 bases, and 17 bases lay in between. Germline V gives CDR1 SGDLS, CDR2 YYNGEE. This CDR3 contains 14 residues. The chain's CDR3 is CASSPQMGSPGYTF. In DNA form, the CDR3 reads TGTGCCAGCAGCCCACAGATGGGGAGTCCTGGCTACACCTTC.

The table lists this clone with a few counts. V usage is TRBV5-6 and J usage is TRBJ1-1, with D hard to call. Germline V gene sequence: CDR1 SGHDT, CDR2 YYEEEE. The CDR3 runs to 13 residues. Trimming took off 7 bases at V and 7 bases at J, with 17 bases between the two ends. The CDR3 loop is CASLLTGEGEAFF. CDR3 sequence (DNA): TGTGCCAGCCTACTAACCGGGGAGGGTGAAGCTTTCTTT.

This clone was observed a handful of times. The chain uses TRBV7-9 and TRBJ1-1; 8 bases fit TRBD1. This CDR3 has 14 residues. Trimming cost V 2 bases and J 4 bases; bases outside gene matches: 3. Germline V gives CDR1 SEHNR, CDR2 FQNEAQ (reference sequence). CDR3 DNA sequence: TGTGCCAGCAGCTTACAAACAGGGGGCACTGAAGCTTTCTTT. This encodes CASSLQTGGTEAFF.

This clone occurred a few times. The CDR3 DNA reads as TGTGCCAGCGAACGGGGGGCCTACAATGAGCAGTTCTTC. It specifies CASERGAYNEQFF. The V call is TRBV13, the J call TRBJ2-1, with TRBD2 identical over 7 bases. V trimming: 8 bases; J trimming: 2 bases; junction bases outside the gene matches: 3. CDR3 length equals 13 residues. The germline V gene has CDR1 PRHDT and CDR2 FYEKMQ (reference sequence).

On this clone: Other DNA sequences of this sample code for an identical CDR3. The rearrangement links TRBV7-2 to TRBJ1-5; D may be TRBD1 (5 bases). CDR3 length: 14 amino acids. The V gene's germline CDR1 is SGHTA and CDR2 FQGNSA. The V end was cut by 2 bases, the J end by 5 bases, with 10 bases between. The CDR3 DNA reads TGTGCCAGCAGCTTAAGGAGGGGAGATCAGCCCCAGCATTTT. This gives the protein CASSLRRGDQPQHF.